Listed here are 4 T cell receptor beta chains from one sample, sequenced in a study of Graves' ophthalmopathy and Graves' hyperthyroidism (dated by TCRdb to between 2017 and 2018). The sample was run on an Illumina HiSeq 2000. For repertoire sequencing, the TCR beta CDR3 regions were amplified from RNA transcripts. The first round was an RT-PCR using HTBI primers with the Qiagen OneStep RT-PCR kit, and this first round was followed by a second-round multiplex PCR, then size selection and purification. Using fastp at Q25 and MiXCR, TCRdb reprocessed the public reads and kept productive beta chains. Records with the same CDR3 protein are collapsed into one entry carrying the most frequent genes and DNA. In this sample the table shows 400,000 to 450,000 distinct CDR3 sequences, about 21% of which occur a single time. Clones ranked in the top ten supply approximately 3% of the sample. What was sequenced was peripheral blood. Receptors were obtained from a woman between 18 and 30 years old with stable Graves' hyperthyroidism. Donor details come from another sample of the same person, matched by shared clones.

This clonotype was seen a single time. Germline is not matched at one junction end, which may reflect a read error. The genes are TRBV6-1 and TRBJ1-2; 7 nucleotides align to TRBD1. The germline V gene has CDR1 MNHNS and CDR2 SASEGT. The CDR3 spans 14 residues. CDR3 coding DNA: TGCGCCAGCAGTGACACGACAGGGTCGAGTGGCTACACCTTC. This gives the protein CASSDTTGSSGYTF.

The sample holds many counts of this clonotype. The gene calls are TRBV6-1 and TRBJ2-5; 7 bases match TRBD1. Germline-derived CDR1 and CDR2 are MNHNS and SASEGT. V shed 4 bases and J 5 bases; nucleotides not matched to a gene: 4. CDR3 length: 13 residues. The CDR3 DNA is TGTGCCAGCAGTGGACAGGGACGCGAGACCCAGTACTTC. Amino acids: CASSGQGRETQYF.

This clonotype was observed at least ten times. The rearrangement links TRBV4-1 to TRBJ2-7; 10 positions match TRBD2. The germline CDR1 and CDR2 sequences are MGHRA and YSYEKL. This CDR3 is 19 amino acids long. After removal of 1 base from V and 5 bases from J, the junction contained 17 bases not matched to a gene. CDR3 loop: CASSQGKLAGSPGPNEQYF. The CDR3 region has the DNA TGCGCCAGCAGCCAAGGAAAACTAGCGGGATCGCCGGGACCAAACGAGCAGTACTTC.

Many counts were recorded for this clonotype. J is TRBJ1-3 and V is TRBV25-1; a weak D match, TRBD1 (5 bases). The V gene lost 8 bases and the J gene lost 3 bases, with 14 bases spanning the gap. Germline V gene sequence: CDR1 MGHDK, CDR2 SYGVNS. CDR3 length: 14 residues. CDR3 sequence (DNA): TGTGCCAGCCAACTCGGGACGATTGGAAACACCATATATTTT. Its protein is CASQLGTIGNTIYF. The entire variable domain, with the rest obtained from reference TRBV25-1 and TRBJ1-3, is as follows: EADIYQTPRYLVIGTGKKITLECSQTMGHDKMYWYQQDPGMELHLIHYSYGVNSTEKGDLSSESTVSRIRTEHFPLTLESARPSHTSQYLCASQLGTIGNTIYFGEGSWLTVV.